The clone carrying this TCR beta chain was picked up many times. Antigen specificity is unknown. V was cut by 5 bases and J by 7 bases, with 12 bases left in between. CDR3 size: 12 residues. This entry comes from a study of tumor and adjacent non-tumor tissue in lung cancer. Study-wide results and limits: Higher tumor TCR diversity was associated with shorter survival.

No cell sorting was done before RNA was extracted from the tissue. The normal lung tissue was taken more than 3 cm from the tumor edge. TCRbeta libraries were built with three rounds of nested PCR, modified from ARM-PCR. TCRdb re-called the multiplex PCR reads through MiXCR, storing one row per CDR3 protein. This table has around 82,000 distinct CDR3 sequences, roughly 80% appearing once. Sequenced material: distant non-tumor lung tissue. V usage is TRBV12-3 or TRBV12-4 and J usage is TRBJ2-7, with D possibly TRBD2 on 5 matching bases. The TCR sequence derives from a man between 60 and 75 years old with non-small cell lung cancer. The CDR3 bases are TGTGCCAGCAGTGAAGAGGGATTGGAGCAGTACTTC. Its translation: CASSEEGLEQYF.